The 20 T cell receptor beta chains presented below share a single source sample, sequenced in a study of blood T cell repertoires in COVID-19. Only in-frame clones appear in the TCRdb table, and some are missing; sequencing was by immunoSEQ multiplex PCR. The profile covers about 140,000 clones, with 87% appearing a single time and roughly 10% taken by the ten largest. Material: PBMCs or T cells enriched from blood (not recorded which). The source of these receptors is a man in his 60s who had recovered from COVID-19.

This chain connects TRBV5-1 to TRBJ2-7, with 8 nucleotides matching TRBD1. Germline V CDR1 and CDR2: SGHRS, YFSETQ. This CDR3 contains 14 residues. Germline trimming cut 5 bases from V and 3 bases from J; bases unmatched to any gene: 7. The CDR3 region is CASSSGQGGYEQYF. CDR3 in DNA: TGCGCCAGCAGTTCTGGACAGGGAGGCTACGAGCAGTACTTC.

This clone occurred a few times. The chain has TRBV10-1 and TRBJ1-5; perhaps TRBD1 as D (6 bases). CDR1 WNHNN and CDR2 SYGVQD come from the germline V gene (reference sequence). V lost 2 bases, J lost 3 bases, and 8 bases lay in between. This CDR3 comprises 14 residues. CDR3: CASSEDRLNQPQHF. The CDR3 DNA reads as TGCGCCAGCAGTGAGGACAGGCTCAATCAGCCCCAGCATTTT.

As DNA, the CDR3 is TGCGCCAGCAGCTGGCTAGCGGGGGGGCCAGATACGCAGTATTTT. Its protein is CASSWLAGGPDTQYF. This chain connects TRBV5-1 to TRBJ2-3, with TRBD2 identical over 12 bases. The germline V gene encodes CDR1 SGHRS and CDR2 YFSETQ. After removal of 3 bases from V and 4 bases from J, the junction contained 3 bases not matched to a gene. The CDR3 totals 15 residues.

This clone was seen more than once but under ten times. This CDR3 is CASSRQSNSPLHF. DNA of the CDR3: TGTGCCAGTAGTAGACAGTCAAATTCACCCCTCCACTTT. The rearrangement uses TRBV19 and TRBJ1-6; possible D gene TRBD1, 5 bases. Germline assignment: CDR1 LNHDA and CDR2 SQIVND (reference sequence). CDR3 size: 13 residues. Trimming took off 4 bases at V and 7 bases at J, with 8 bases between the two ends.

The chain has TRBV7-6 and TRBJ1-3; no firm D call. The length of the CDR3 is 13 residues. Trimming removed 5 bases at V and 2 bases at J, with 7 bases between. From germline, CDR1 is SGHVS and CDR2 FNYEAQ. The CDR3, as DNA: TGTGCCAGCAGCGCCCAGGCTGGAAACACCATATATTTT. Translation: CASSAQAGNTIYF.

This clone has just a few counts. The rearrangement links TRBV4-1 to TRBJ1-6, with D maybe TRBD1 (6 bases). CDR1 is MGHRA and CDR2 is YSYEKL in the germline V gene. The CDR3 contains 14 residues. The V end lost 4 bases, the J end lost 6 bases, and 10 bases lay between the germline ends. The CDR3, as DNA: TGCGCCAGCAGCCGGGAGGGGGTTAATTCACCCCTCCACTTT. It is translated as CASSREGVNSPLHF.

The chain carries TRBV7-9 and TRBJ1-3; D might be TRBD1 (6 bases). The CDR3 runs 18 residues. Germline CDR1 is SEHNR and CDR2 is FQNEAQ (reference sequence). V was cut by 6 bases and J by 0 bases, with 21 bases left in between. The chain's CDR3 is CASSPQGLEFSSGNTIYF. For the CDR3, the DNA is TGTGCCAGCAGTCCTCAGGGGCTTGAGTTTAGCTCTGGAAACACCATATATTTT.

The chain employs TRBV7-6 and TRBJ2-1; the match to TRBD2 covers 12 bases. The CDR3 totals 15 residues. After removal of 7 bases from V and 5 bases from J, the junction contained 6 bases not matched to a gene. Germline V gene lookup returns CDR1 SGHVS and CDR2 FNYEAQ. CDR3 region: CASTPRTSGNNEQFF. The DNA for the CDR3 is TGTGCCAGCACCCCCCGGACTAGCGGGAACAATGAGCAGTTCTTC.

In its sample, this clone was seen once. The V gene is TRBV3-1 (or the pseudogene TRBV3-2), the J gene TRBJ2-1, with 7 nucleotides matching TRBD2. V gave up 6 bases and J gave up 2 bases; unmatched junction bases: 7. The CDR3 length is 15 residues. Germline lookup yields CDR1 LGHDT and CDR2 YNNKEL (reference sequence). The CDR3 nucleotides are TGTGCCAGCAGTGCGGCGGGAGAACCCTACAATGAGCAGTTCTTC. Encoded protein: CASSAAGEPYNEQFF.

The chain couples TRBV9 to TRBJ2-1; weak D call: TRBD2 (6 bases). The ends were cut back, 4 bases at V and 10 bases at J, with 24 bases in the middle. The CDR3 loop spans 16 amino acids. Per the germline V gene, CDR1 is SGDLS and CDR2 is YYNGEE. In DNA, the CDR3 is TGTGCCAGCAGCCCAAGTAGCCCGGGGCGGGAAGGCGAGCAGTTCTTC. Amino acids: CASSPSSPGREGEQFF. Full variable domain (remainder filled in from reference TRBV9 and TRBJ2-1): DSGVTQTPKHLITATGQRVTLRCSPRSGDLSVYWYQQSLDQGLQFLIQYYNGEERAKGNILERFSAQQFPDLHSELNLSSLELGDSALYFCASSPSSPGREGEQFFGPGTRLTVL.

The rearrangement uses TRBV5-8 and TRBJ1-6; 7 nucleotides line up with TRBD1. The CDR3 totals 14 residues. Germline V gene sequence: CDR1 SGHTS, CDR2 YDEGEE. After removal of 2 bases from V and 8 bases from J, the junction contained 4 bases not matched to a gene. This chain's CDR3 is CASSFTQGDSPLHF. CDR3 DNA: TGTGCCAGCAGCTTCACGCAGGGGGATTCACCCCTCCACTTT. The whole variable domain, filled in from reference TRBV5-8 and TRBJ1-6, reads EAGVTQSPTHLIKTRGQQATLRCSPISGHTSVYWYQQALGLGLQFLLWYDEGEERNRGNFPPRFSGRQFPNYSSELNVNALELEDSALYLCASSFTQGDSPLHFGNGTRLTVT.

This rearrangement joins TRBV10-2 to TRBJ2-2; D is perhaps TRBD2 (6 bases). The V gene lost 6 bases and the J gene lost 0 bases, with 8 bases spanning the gap. The germline gives CDR1 WSHSY, CDR2 SAAADI. The length of the CDR3 is 14 residues. The CDR3 bases are TGCGCCAGCAGGACGGGGGCGAACACCGGGGAGCTGTTTTTT. Translated: CASRTGANTGELFF.

The J gene is TRBJ2-3, the V gene TRBV4-1, with TRBD2 identical over 9 bases. V dropped 3 bases and J dropped 2; count of bases not matched to a gene: 9. This CDR3 spans 17 amino acids. Per germline, CDR1 MGHRA and CDR2 YSYEKL. The CDR3 protein is CASSQRLAGGVTDTQYF. The DNA for the CDR3 is TGCGCCAGCAGCCAGAGGTTGGCGGGGGGGGTCACAGATACGCAGTATTTT.

In its sample, this clone was seen a few times. The chain employs TRBV11-2 and TRBJ2-2, with 11 nucleotides matching TRBD2. The CDR3 runs 15 residues. CDR1 is SGHAT and CDR2 is FQNNGV in the germline V gene. The V segment lost 6 bases and the J segment 7 bases; nucleotides outside the gene matches: 7. The CDR3 DNA reads as TGTGCCAGCAGGGTACTAGCGGGAGCGGGCGGGGAGCTGTTTTTT. It translates to CASRVLAGAGGELFF.

In this sample, this clone turned up once. This rearrangement joins TRBV7-9 to TRBJ2-1; unclear D gene. The germline gives CDR1 SEHNR, CDR2 FQNEAQ (reference sequence). Trimming left V 1 base short and J 6 bases short, with 10 bases between. The length of the CDR3 is 14 residues. The CDR3 reads CASSLGSTGNEQFF. The CDR3 DNA reads as TGTGCCAGCAGCTTAGGAAGTACTGGCAATGAGCAGTTCTTC.

The rearrangement uses TRBV9 and TRBJ2-2; D not resolved. The CDR3 spans 14 residues. V was cut by 0 bases and J by 2 bases, with 5 bases left in between. The V gene's germline CDR1 is SGDLS and CDR2 YYNGEE. The CDR3 DNA follows: TGTGCCAGCAGCGTAGTTCATAACACCGGGGAGCTGTTTTTT. As protein: CASSVVHNTGELFF.

This clone was found a few times. This CDR3 reads CASSTTYYGYTF. The DNA for the CDR3 is TGTGCCAGCTCGACGACTTACTATGGCTACACCTTC. The chain carries TRBV2 and TRBJ1-2; the D is unclear. CDR3 length: 12 residues. V shed 8 bases and J shed 3 bases, with 10 bases lying between them. Germline values: CDR1 SNHLY, CDR2 FYNNEI.

The rearrangement joins TRBV20-1 to TRBJ1-2; 9 bases are a match to TRBD1. J was trimmed by 11 bases and V by 3 bases; bases with no gene match: 19. Germline CDR1 reads DFQATT; CDR2 reads SNEGSKA (reference sequence). The CDR3 spans 16 residues. Here the CDR3 DNA reads TGCAGTGCTAGTGCCGGGACAGGGTCAACTCGCCGGGGATACACCTTC. It specifies CSASAGTGSTRRGYTF.

In its sample, this clone was seen a few times. The V gene is TRBV6-5, the J gene TRBJ1-2; D unresolved. Looked up from germline, CDR1 is MNHEY and CDR2 is SVGAGI. The V end lost 7 bases, the J end lost 6 bases, and 15 bases lay between the germline ends. The CDR3 is 13 amino acids. This CDR3 is CASTLTSVHGYTF. The CDR3 region has the DNA TGTGCCAGCACCCTAACGTCTGTACATGGCTACACCTTC.

The rearrangement links TRBV6-5 to TRBJ1-2; 9 bases fit TRBD1. The CDR3 has 13 amino acids. Germline V gene sequence: CDR1 MNHEY, CDR2 SVGAGI. V gave up 8 bases and J gave up 7 bases; unmatched junction bases: 8. CDR3 sequence reads: CASRLGTGFGYTF. Written as DNA, the CDR3 is TGTGCCAGCCGGTTAGGGACAGGGTTTGGCTACACCTTC.